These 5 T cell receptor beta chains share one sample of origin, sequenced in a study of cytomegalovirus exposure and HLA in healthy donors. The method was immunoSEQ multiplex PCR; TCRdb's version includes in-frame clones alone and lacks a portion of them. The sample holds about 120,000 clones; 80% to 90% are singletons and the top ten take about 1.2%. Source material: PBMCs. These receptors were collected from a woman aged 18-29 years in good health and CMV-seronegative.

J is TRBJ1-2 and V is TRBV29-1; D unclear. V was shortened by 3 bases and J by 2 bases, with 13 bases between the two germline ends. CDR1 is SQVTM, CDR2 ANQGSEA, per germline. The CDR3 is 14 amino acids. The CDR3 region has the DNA TGCAGCGTTGAGCCCGGGGTGGGGAACTATGGCTACACCTTC. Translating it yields CSVEPGVGNYGYTF.

This chain's CDR3 is CASSGTGTGYGYTF. The CDR3 nucleotides are TGTGCCAGCAGTGGAACCGGGACAGGTTATGGCTACACCTTC. J is TRBJ1-2 and V is TRBV6-6, with 8 bases that match TRBD1. From germline, CDR1 is MNHNY and CDR2 SVGAGI (reference sequence). V shed 5 bases and J 5 bases; nucleotides not matched to a gene: 7. The CDR3 loop spans 14 amino acids.

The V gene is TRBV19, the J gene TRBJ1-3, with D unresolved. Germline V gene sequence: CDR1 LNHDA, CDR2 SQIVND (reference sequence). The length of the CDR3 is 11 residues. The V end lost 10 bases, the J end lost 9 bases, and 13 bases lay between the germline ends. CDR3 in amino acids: CATGRAGTIYF. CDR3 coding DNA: TGTGCCACCGGGAGGGCTGGCACCATATATTTT.

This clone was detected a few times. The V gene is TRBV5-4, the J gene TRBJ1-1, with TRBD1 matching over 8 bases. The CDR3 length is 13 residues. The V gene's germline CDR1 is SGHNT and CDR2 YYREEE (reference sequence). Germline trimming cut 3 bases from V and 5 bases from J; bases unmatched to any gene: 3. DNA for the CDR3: TGTGCCAGCAGCTATCAGGGGGCAACTGAAGCTTTCTTT. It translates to CASSYQGATEAFF.

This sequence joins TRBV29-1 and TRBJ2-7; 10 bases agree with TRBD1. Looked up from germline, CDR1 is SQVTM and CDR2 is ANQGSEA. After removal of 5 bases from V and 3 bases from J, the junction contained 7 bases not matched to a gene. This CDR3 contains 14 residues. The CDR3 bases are TGCAGCGTTTCCGGGACAGGGGCTGACTACGAGCAGTACTTC. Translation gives CSVSGTGADYEQYF.